What follows describes a single T cell receptor beta chain. Random-hexamer reverse transcription was applied to about 0.5 to 1 ug RNA. MiXCR was run by TCRdb on the immunoSEQ multiplex PCR reads, yielding one entry per CDR3 protein. The sample carries 200,000 or so distinct CDR3 sequences, around 95% recorded once. This record belongs to a study of CD8 T cells in Susac syndrome. TEMRA cells were FACS-enriched, unlike CD8+ and CD4+ T cells, which were negatively isolated. Germline V gene sequence: CDR1 SGHAT, CDR2 FQNNGV. The CDR3 has 17 amino acids. V lost 3 bases to trimming and J lost 0 bases, with 17 bases between them.

Sequencing used CD4+ T cells from PBMCs. This clonotype originated in a human donor with Susac syndrome. This rearrangement joins TRBV11-2 to TRBJ2-5; D might be TRBD1 or TRBD2, each matching 6 bases. The CDR3 here is CASSLEGRGRNQETQYF. In DNA, the CDR3 is TGTGCCAGCAGCTTGGAAGGACGGGGGCGGAACCAAGAGACCCAGTACTTC.